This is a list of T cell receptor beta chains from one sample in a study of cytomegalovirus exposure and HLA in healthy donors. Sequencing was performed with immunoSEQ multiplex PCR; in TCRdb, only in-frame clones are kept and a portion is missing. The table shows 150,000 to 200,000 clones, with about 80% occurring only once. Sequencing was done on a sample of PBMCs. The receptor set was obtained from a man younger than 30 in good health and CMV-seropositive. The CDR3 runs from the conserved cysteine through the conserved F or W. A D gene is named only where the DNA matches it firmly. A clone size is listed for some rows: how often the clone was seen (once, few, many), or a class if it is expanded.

CDR3 DNA: TGTGCCAGCAGCCCGGGGGGGCCCCCCTACGAGCAGTACTTC
CDR3 protein: CASSPGGPPYEQYF
D gene: TRBD2
J gene: TRBJ2-7
V gene: TRBV5-4
clone size: .

CDR3 DNA: TGTGCCAGCAGCTTGGTCCAGGATACGCAGTATTTT
CDR3 protein: CASSLVQDTQYF
D gene: .
J gene: TRBJ2-3
V gene: TRBV5-4
clone size: .

CDR3 DNA: TGTGCCAGCAGCCAGATGACTACCGAAGAGCAGTACTTC
CDR3 protein: CASSQMTTEEQYF
D gene: .
J gene: TRBJ2-7
V gene: TRBV13
clone size: few

CDR3 DNA: TGTGCCAGCAGCCCCCCTAGCGGTCCCTACAATGAGCAGTTCTTC
CDR3 protein: CASSPPSGPYNEQFF
D gene: TRBD2
J gene: TRBJ2-1
V gene: TRBV7-6
clone size: .

CDR3 DNA: TGTGCCAGTAGTACCCAGACAGCCCAAGAGACCCAGTACTTC
CDR3 protein: CASSTQTAQETQYF
D gene: .
J gene: TRBJ2-5
V gene: TRBV19
clone size: .

CDR3 DNA: TGCAGCGTTGAGGAGGTGGGGGGGTCACAAGAGACCCAGTACTTC
CDR3 protein: CSVEEVGGSQETQYF
D gene: TRBD2
J gene: TRBJ2-5
V gene: TRBV29-1
clone size: .

CDR3 DNA: TGTGCCAGCAGCTTAGAGGGACTCATCTACGAGCAGTACTTC
CDR3 protein: CASSLEGLIYEQYF
D gene: .
J gene: TRBJ2-7
V gene: TRBV7-9
clone size: .

CDR3 DNA: TGTGCCAGCAGTTCCGCGGGACAGGGCTACGAGCAGTACTTC
CDR3 protein: CASSSAGQGYEQYF
D gene: TRBD1
J gene: TRBJ2-7
V gene: TRBV6-5
clone size: .

CDR3 DNA: TGTGCCAGCAGTGCCATTACTAGAGAAGAGACCCAGTACTTC
CDR3 protein: CASSAITREETQYF
D gene: .
J gene: TRBJ2-5
V gene: TRBV25-1
clone size: .

CDR3 DNA: TGTGCCAGCAGCCCCGGAGTGAGGGGGCTAGGCGAAAAACTGTTTTTT
CDR3 protein: CASSPGVRGLGEKLFF
D gene: TRBD1
J gene: TRBJ1-4
V gene: TRBV28
clone size: .

CDR3 DNA: TGTGCCAGCAGCTTACGGTCCGGGGTTGGCAGGGGAGGGATCTACGAGCAGTACTTC
CDR3 protein: CASSLRSGVGRGGIYEQYF
D gene: .
J gene: TRBJ2-7
V gene: TRBV7-2
clone size: .

CDR3 DNA: TGCGCCAGCAGCAGGGCCGGGACAGGGGACGGGGAGCTGTTTTTT
CDR3 protein: CASSRAGTGDGELFF
D gene: TRBD1
J gene: TRBJ2-2
V gene: TRBV4-3
clone size: .

CDR3 DNA: TGCGCCAGCAGCCAAAATTCTGCCGGACAGGGAGGGACCCAGTACTTC
CDR3 protein: CASSQNSAGQGGTQYF
D gene: TRBD1
J gene: TRBJ2-5
V gene: TRBV4-3
clone size: .

CDR3 DNA: TGTGCCAGCAGTTACTCAGACAGGGAACAGACCCAGTACTTC
CDR3 protein: CASSYSDREQTQYF
D gene: TRBD1
J gene: TRBJ2-5
V gene: TRBV6-5
clone size: .

CDR3 DNA: TGCGCCAGCAGCTTGGGGACAGGGACTGAAGCTTTCTTT
CDR3 protein: CASSLGTGTEAFF
D gene: TRBD1
J gene: TRBJ1-1
V gene: TRBV5-1
clone size: .

CDR3 DNA: TGTGCCAGCAGTGGACTAGCGGACAACACCGGGGAGCTGTTTTTT
CDR3 protein: CASSGLADNTGELFF
D gene: TRBD2
J gene: TRBJ2-2
V gene: TRBV25-1
clone size: .

CDR3 DNA: TGTGCCAGCACATATAGCGGGTTGTACCAAGAGACCCAGTACTTC
CDR3 protein: CASTYSGLYQETQYF
D gene: TRBD2
J gene: TRBJ2-5
V gene: TRBV28
clone size: .

CDR3 DNA: TGTGCCAGCAGCGATCACCTATCGGTGTACAATGAGCAGTTCTTC
CDR3 protein: CASSDHLSVYNEQFF
D gene: .
J gene: TRBJ2-1
V gene: TRBV25-1
clone size: .

CDR3 DNA: TGTGCCAGCAGCCCCAGACTGACACCCCTCCACTTT
CDR3 protein: CASSPRLTPLHF
D gene: .
J gene: TRBJ1-6
V gene: TRBV6-5
clone size: .

CDR3 DNA: TGTGCCAGCAGGCGTCGCCCAAGCAGGGATACGCAGTATTTT
CDR3 protein: CASRRRPSRDTQYF
D gene: .
J gene: TRBJ2-3
V gene: TRBV28
clone size: .